Shown below are 30 T cell receptor beta chains from a single sample sequenced in a study of blood T cell repertoires in COVID-19. Assay used: immunoSEQ multiplex PCR; TCRdb lists only in-frame clones, some missing. This sample carries fewer than 35,000 clones, less than 85% of them seen once, and the ten largest clones take roughly 2%. Sequencing was done on a sample of peripheral blood. The receptors were gathered from an elderly man with active or convalescent COVID-19.

The chain carries TRBV28 and TRBJ2-1; 10 bases map to TRBD2. Germline trimming cut 6 bases from V and 0 bases from J; bases unmatched to any gene: 11. The CDR3 is made up of 18 amino acids. CDR1 and CDR2 (germline): MDHEN, SYDVKM. The CDR3 is CASSLSSGGRSSYNEQFF. CDR3 nucleotides: TGTGCCAGCAGCCTATCTAGCGGGGGCCGGAGCTCCTACAATGAGCAGTTCTTC. Combining the CDR3 with reference TRBV28 and TRBJ2-1 gives the whole variable domain DVKVTQSSRYLVKRTGEKVFLECVQDMDHENMFWYRQDPGLGLRLIYFSYDVKMKEKGDIPEGYSVSREKKERFSLILESASTNQTSMYLCASSLSSGGRSSYNEQFFGPGTRLTVL.

The chain has TRBV2 and TRBJ1-2, with TRBD1 as a possible D gene (6 bases). Trimming removed 4 bases at V and 8 bases at J, with 14 bases between. In germline, CDR1 is SNHLY, CDR2 FYNNEI. The CDR3 sequence is 13 residues long. CDR3 DNA sequence: TGTGCCAGCAGTGCGGTTCGGCAGGGGGGCTACACCTTC. Its translation: CASSAVRQGGYTF.

The chain couples TRBV10-3 to TRBJ2-2; TRBD2 agrees at 7 bases. CDR1 is ENHRY and CDR2 is SYGVKD in the germline V gene. Trimming removed 1 base from V and 3 bases from J; junction bases left unmatched: 5. This CDR3 contains 16 residues. The CDR3 DNA is TGTGCCATCAGTGAGTTCAGCCTAGCGGACACCGGGGAGCTGTTTTTT. This codes for CAISEFSLADTGELFF.

The rearrangement joins TRBV12-3 or TRBV12-4 to TRBJ1-6, with D possibly TRBD1 on 6 matching bases. The CDR3 has 13 residues. V shed 5 bases and J shed 7 bases, with 9 bases lying between them. Here the CDR3 reads CASSTTGNSPLHF. As DNA, the CDR3 is TGTGCCAGCAGTACAACAGGGAATTCACCCCTCCACTTT.

This chain uses TRBV4-1 with TRBJ1-2; weak D call: TRBD1 (5 bases). The CDR3 length is 15 residues. CDR1 and CDR2 from the germline V gene are MGHRA and YSYEKL. V dropped 4 bases and J dropped 4 bases, with 16 bases sitting between them. In nucleotides, the CDR3 is TGCGCCAGCAGCCTTACAGGCTCCTCTGGCTATGGCTACACCTTC. Amino acid sequence: CASSLTGSSGYGYTF.

The J gene is TRBJ1-2, the V gene TRBV9; D possibly corresponds to TRBD1 (6 bases). This CDR3 comprises 16 residues. Germline values: CDR1 SGDLS, CDR2 YYNGEE. Trimming took off 3 bases at V and 0 bases at J, with 15 bases between the two ends. In nucleotides, the CDR3 is TGTGCCAGCAGCGCCCTCGGGACACGGTCTAACTATGGCTACACCTTC. Translating gives CASSALGTRSNYGYTF. Together with reference TRBV9 and TRBJ1-2, the CDR3 gives the full variable domain: DSGVTQTPKHLITATGQRVTLRCSPRSGDLSVYWYQQSLDQGLQFLIQYYNGEERAKGNILERFSAQQFPDLHSELNLSSLELGDSALYFCASSALGTRSNYGYTFGSGTRLTVV.

The genes are TRBV6-5 and TRBJ1-1, with D tentatively TRBD1 (6 bases). The V end lost 4 bases, the J end lost 10 bases, and 10 bases lay between the germline ends. CDR1 is MNHEY, CDR2 SVGAGI, per germline. The CDR3 contains 11 residues. CDR3: CASSSGTRAFF. CDR3 DNA sequence: TGTGCCAGCAGTTCCGGGACACGAGCTTTCTTT.

V usage is TRBV11-1 and J usage is TRBJ2-5; 11 bases map to TRBD2. The CDR3 runs to 15 residues. Germline CDR1 reads SGHAT; CDR2 reads FQDESV (reference sequence). V lost 5 bases and J lost 5; bases outside the gene matches: 7. The CDR3 spells CASSNLAGGFETQYF. CDR3 in DNA: TGTGCCAGCAGCAATCTAGCGGGAGGCTTTGAGACCCAGTACTTC.

The gene calls are TRBV5-6 and TRBJ2-7; D is unresolved. V was clipped by 7 bases and J by 0 bases, with 11 bases between them. This CDR3 is built from 13 residues. Germline-derived CDR1 and CDR2 are SGHDT and YYEEEE. The CDR3 nucleotides are TGTGCCAGCCGATCTCCGAGCTCCTACGAGCAGTACTTC. Its protein product is CASRSPSSYEQYF.

CDR3 bases: TGTGCCAGCAGCGCCCCTCCGTCGGGACTAGCGCTTTACACCGGGGAGCTGTTTTTT. This sequence encodes CASSAPPSGLALYTGELFF. The rearrangement joins TRBV9 to TRBJ2-2; 10 bases align to TRBD2. Germline CDR1 is SGDLS and CDR2 is YYNGEE. Losses at the gene ends were 3 bases for V and 3 bases for J; bases not matched to a gene: 14. The CDR3 consists of 19 residues.

V and J are TRBV24-1 and TRBJ1-1, with D possibly TRBD1 on 6 matching bases. This CDR3 is built from 13 residues. Germline V gives CDR1 KGHDR, CDR2 SFDVKD. Trimming removed 5 bases at V and 4 bases at J, with 10 bases between. Here the CDR3 reads CATSVGRGTEAFF. CDR3 sequence (DNA): TGTGCCACCAGTGTCGGCAGGGGCACTGAAGCTTTCTTT.

The J gene is TRBJ2-3, the V gene TRBV7-2; 8 nucleotides line up with TRBD2. Germline V CDR1 and CDR2: SGHTA, FQGNSA. This CDR3 spans 16 amino acids. V shed 5 bases, J shed 3 bases, and the junction held 10 bases outside the gene matches. CDR3 residues: CASSQTNSGVTDTQYF. In DNA, the CDR3 is TGTGCCAGCAGCCAAACTAATAGCGGGGTGACAGATACGCAGTATTTT. Supplemented by reference TRBV7-2 and TRBJ2-3, the full variable domain reads GAGVSQSPSNKVTEKGKDVELRCDPISGHTALYWYRQSLGQGLEFLIYFQGNSAPDKSGLPSDRFSAERTGGSVSTLTIQRTQQEDSAVYLCASSQTNSGVTDTQYFGPGTRLTVL.

The V call is TRBV19, the J call TRBJ1-1; no clear D gene. The germline V and J ends were trimmed by 2 bases and 0 bases, with 7 bases remaining between them. CDR3 length: 14 residues. CDR1 is LNHDA and CDR2 is SQIVND in the germline V gene (reference sequence). The DNA of the CDR3 is TGTGCCAGTAGTATAAGCGCTATGAACACTGAAGCTTTCTTT. Its translation is CASSISAMNTEAFF.

In this sample, this clone turned up once. The genes are TRBV2 and TRBJ2-3; the D gene is possibly TRBD2 (5 bases). The CDR3 length is 13 residues. The V gene's germline CDR1 is SNHLY and CDR2 FYNNEI. Trimming took 0 bases from V and 4 from J, leaving 5 bases between them. DNA of the CDR3: TGTGCCAGCAGTGAAGCGCGGGCAGATACGCAGTATTTT. It translates to CASSEARADTQYF.

The gene calls are TRBV11-2 and TRBJ2-5, with unresolved D. Germline CDR1 SGHAT, CDR2 FQNNGV. Trimming removed 5 bases from V and 1 base from J, with 8 bases in between. The CDR3 is made up of 13 amino acids. The CDR3 coding sequence is TGTGCCAGCAGCCCCGGGTTCCAAGAGACCCAGTACTTC. Translation gives CASSPGFQETQYF.

This chain links TRBV12-5 with TRBJ1-1; 7 bases are shared with TRBD1. Trimming took 7 bases from V and 3 from J; bases not matched to a gene: 5. This CDR3 contains 13 residues. CDR1 and CDR2 (germline): LGHNT, FRNRAP. Here the CDR3 reads CASVTGVYTEAFF. CDR3 bases: TGTGCTAGTGTCACAGGGGTCTACACTGAAGCTTTCTTT.

The chain has TRBV5-6 and TRBJ2-7, with D tentatively TRBD1 (5 bases). CDR3 length equals 15 residues. CDR1 is SGHDT and CDR2 is YYEEEE in the germline V gene. Trimming removed 0 bases at V and 3 bases at J, with 13 bases between. CDR3 DNA: TGTGCCAGCAGCTTGGATAGGGGTGTGTACTACGAGCAGTACTTC. It specifies CASSLDRGVYYEQYF.

V gene TRBV28 combines with J gene TRBJ1-1, with D maybe TRBD1 (6 bases). The CDR3 has 14 residues. Germline CDR1 is MDHEN and CDR2 is SYDVKM. Trimming took 5 bases from V and 1 from J, leaving 11 bases between them. This chain's CDR3 is CASSNTRGNTEAFF. CDR3 DNA: TGTGCCAGCAGTAACACCAGGGGGAACACTGAAGCTTTCTTT.

The chain recombines TRBV18 with TRBJ1-1, with 7 bases fitting TRBD1. The CDR3 sequence is 14 residues long. Germline loops: CDR1 KGHSH, CDR2 LQKENI. Unmatched junction bases numbered 3, after V lost 4 bases and J lost 1 base. The CDR3 reads CASSLRDRNTEAFF. The DNA of the CDR3 is TGTGCCAGCTCACTCCGGGACAGGAACACTGAAGCTTTCTTT.

The chain has TRBV5-1 and TRBJ2-3; tentative D call: TRBD1 (5 bases). In germline, CDR1 is SGHRS, CDR2 YFSETQ. V was clipped by 0 bases and J by 2 bases, with 7 bases between them. The CDR3 sequence is 14 residues long. The DNA for the CDR3 is TGCGCCAGCAGCTTGGGACAGCTCACAGATACGCAGTATTTT. Its protein is CASSLGQLTDTQYF.

The chain couples TRBV6-5 to TRBJ1-2, with 8 bases matching TRBD1. The J segment lost 6 bases and the V segment lost 4 bases, leaving 7 bases of the junction unmatched. Looked up from germline, CDR1 is MNHEY and CDR2 is SVGAGI. The CDR3 covers 14 residues. Here the CDR3 reads CASSFSRTGNGYTF. Here the CDR3 DNA reads TGTGCCAGCAGTTTTTCTAGGACAGGGAATGGCTACACCTTC.

This sequence joins TRBV6-5 and TRBJ2-1; 12 bases align to TRBD1. V was clipped by 9 bases and J by 7 bases; unmatched bases: 7. In germline, CDR1 is MNHEY, CDR2 SVGAGI. The CDR3 length is 14 residues. CDR3 DNA: TGTGCCAGTCACCGGGACAGGGGGCGGAATGAGCAGTTCTTC. It encodes CASHRDRGRNEQFF.

The rearrangement joins TRBV7-9 to TRBJ2-3; D is unclear. Germline V gives CDR1 SEHNR, CDR2 FQNEAQ (reference sequence). V lost 6 bases and J 0 bases, leaving 13 bases between the germline ends. The CDR3 length is 15 residues. The CDR3 loop reads CASSFRESSTDTQYF. DNA for the CDR3: TGTGCCAGCAGTTTTAGAGAGTCTAGCACAGATACGCAGTATTTT.

V and J are TRBV6-4 and TRBJ1-4; 7 bases are a match to TRBD1. J lost 6 bases, V lost 11 bases, and 12 bases had no gene match. This CDR3 is built from 14 residues. Looked up from germline, CDR1 is MRHNA and CDR2 is SNTAGT. CDR3 in DNA: TGTGCCGGTTACAGGGGATCGGTGGATGAAAAACTGTTTTTT. This gives the protein CAGYRGSVDEKLFF.

The gene calls are TRBV5-8 and TRBJ1-5, with D uncertain. V lost 0 bases, J lost 0 bases, and 7 bases lay in between. This CDR3 has 15 amino acids. Looked up from germline, CDR1 is SGHTS and CDR2 is YDEGEE. CDR3 DNA: TGTGCCAGCAGCTTGGCGGGGTATAGCAATCAGCCCCAGCATTTT. It is translated as CASSLAGYSNQPQHF. The full variable domain, with the rest looked up from reference TRBV5-8 and TRBJ1-5, is EAGVTQSPTHLIKTRGQQATLRCSPISGHTSVYWYQQALGLGLQFLLWYDEGEERNRGNFPPRFSGRQFPNYSSELNVNALELEDSALYLCASSLAGYSNQPQHFGDGTRLSIL.

The V and J genes are TRBV7-6 and TRBJ2-2; tentatively, D is TRBD2 (5 bases). V dropped 3 bases and J dropped 1 base, with 6 bases sitting between them. Germline V gene sequence: CDR1 SGHVS, CDR2 FNYEAQ. The CDR3 extends over 14 amino acids. CDR3 region: CASSFRENTGELFF. Here the CDR3 DNA reads TGTGCCAGCAGCTTCCGGGAGAACACCGGGGAGCTGTTTTTT.

This chain joins TRBV18 and TRBJ1-1; D unclear. There are 13 residues in the CDR3. V was cut by 4 bases and J by 3 bases, with 9 bases left in between. Germline V gene lookup returns CDR1 KGHSH and CDR2 LQKENI. The CDR3 here is CASSQERDTEAFF. The DNA of the CDR3 is TGTGCCAGCTCACAGGAGAGGGACACTGAAGCTTTCTTT.

The J gene is TRBJ2-7, the V gene TRBV19, with TRBD1 matching 10 bases. Looked up from germline, CDR1 is LNHDA and CDR2 is SQIVND (reference sequence). The CDR3 runs 16 residues. V dropped 10 bases and J dropped 0; count of bases not matched to a gene: 12. Written as DNA, the CDR3 is TGTGCCACTGCGGACAGGGGGTCAATCTACTCCTACGAGCAGTACTTC. Its protein is CATADRGSIYSYEQYF.

The J gene is TRBJ1-2, the V gene TRBV3-1 (or the pseudogene TRBV3-2), with a possible D match to TRBD1 (5 bases). Per germline, CDR1 LGHDT and CDR2 YNNKEL (reference sequence). Trimming removed 1 base at V and 4 bases at J, with 16 bases between. The CDR3 loop spans 16 amino acids. The DNA of the CDR3 is TGTGCCAGCAGCCAAGGGGGATGGGGCCGATCCTATGGCTACACCTTC. Its translation: CASSQGGWGRSYGYTF.

In DNA, the CDR3 is TGTGCCAGCAGTCCCGTGCAGGGTCATCAGCCCCAGCATTTT. This gives the protein CASSPVQGHQPQHF. The chain carries TRBV28 and TRBJ1-5; a possible D gene is TRBD1 (5 bases). The germline gives CDR1 MDHEN, CDR2 SYDVKM. The CDR3 length is 14 residues. V dropped 5 bases and J dropped 5 bases, with 13 bases sitting between them.